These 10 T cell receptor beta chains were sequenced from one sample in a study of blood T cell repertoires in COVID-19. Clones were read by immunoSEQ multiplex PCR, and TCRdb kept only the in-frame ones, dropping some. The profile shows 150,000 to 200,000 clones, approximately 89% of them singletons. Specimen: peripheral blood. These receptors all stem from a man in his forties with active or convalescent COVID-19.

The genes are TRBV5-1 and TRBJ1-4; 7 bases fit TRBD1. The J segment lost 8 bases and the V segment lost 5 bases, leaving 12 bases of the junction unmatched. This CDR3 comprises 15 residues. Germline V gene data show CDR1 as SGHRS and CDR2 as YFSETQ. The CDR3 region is CASRELEGAHEKLFF. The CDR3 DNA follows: TGCGCCAGCAGAGAATTAGAGGGGGCCCACGAAAAACTGTTTTTT.

CDR3 in amino acids: CASSSTEDRNTEAFF. The DNA for the CDR3 is TGTGCCAGCAGCTCGACTGAGGACAGAAACACTGAAGCTTTCTTT. The rearrangement joins TRBV13 to TRBJ1-1; maybe TRBD1 (6 bases). Germline V CDR1 and CDR2: PRHDT, FYEKMQ (reference sequence). The CDR3 spans 15 residues. V lost 4 bases, J lost 2 bases, and 14 bases lay in between.

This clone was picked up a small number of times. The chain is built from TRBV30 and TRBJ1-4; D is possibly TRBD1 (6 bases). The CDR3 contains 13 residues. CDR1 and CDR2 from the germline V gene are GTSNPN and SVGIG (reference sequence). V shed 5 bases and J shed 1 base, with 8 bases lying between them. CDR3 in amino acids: CAWSTGTNEKLFF. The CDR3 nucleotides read TGTGCCTGGTCGACAGGAACTAATGAAAAACTGTTTTTT. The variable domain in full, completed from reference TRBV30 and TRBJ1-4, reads SQTIHQWPATLVQPVGSPLSLECTVEGTSNPNLYWYRQAAGRGLQLLFYSVGIGQISSEVPQNLSASRPQDRQFILSSKKLLLSDSGFYLCAWSTGTNEKLFFGSGTQLSVL.

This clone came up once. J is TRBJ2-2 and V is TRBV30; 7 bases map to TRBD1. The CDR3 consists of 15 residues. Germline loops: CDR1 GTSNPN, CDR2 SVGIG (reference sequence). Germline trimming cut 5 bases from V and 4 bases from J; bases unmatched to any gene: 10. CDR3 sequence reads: CAWGWGRGITGELFF. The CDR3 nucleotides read TGTGCCTGGGGTTGGGGCAGGGGGATCACCGGGGAGCTGTTTTTT.

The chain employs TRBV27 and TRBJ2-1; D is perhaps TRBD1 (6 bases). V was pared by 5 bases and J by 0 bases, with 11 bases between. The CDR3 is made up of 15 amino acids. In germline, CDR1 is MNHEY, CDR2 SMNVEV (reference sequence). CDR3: CASSPYRVSYNEQFF. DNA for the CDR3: TGTGCCAGCAGTCCGTACAGGGTCTCCTACAATGAGCAGTTCTTC.

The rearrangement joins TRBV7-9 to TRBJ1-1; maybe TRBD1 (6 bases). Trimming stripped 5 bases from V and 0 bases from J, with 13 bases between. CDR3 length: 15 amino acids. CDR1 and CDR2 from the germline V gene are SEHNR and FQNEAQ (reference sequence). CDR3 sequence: CASSNSRGMNTEAFF. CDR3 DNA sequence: TGTGCCAGCAGCAACTCCAGGGGAATGAACACTGAAGCTTTCTTT.

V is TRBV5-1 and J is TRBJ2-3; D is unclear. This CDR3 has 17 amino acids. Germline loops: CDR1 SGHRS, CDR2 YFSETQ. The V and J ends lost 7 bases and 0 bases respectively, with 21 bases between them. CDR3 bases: TGCGCCAGCCGCTCGAGGAACCTCCTGACTAGCACAGATACGCAGTATTTT. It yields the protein CASRSRNLLTSTDTQYF.

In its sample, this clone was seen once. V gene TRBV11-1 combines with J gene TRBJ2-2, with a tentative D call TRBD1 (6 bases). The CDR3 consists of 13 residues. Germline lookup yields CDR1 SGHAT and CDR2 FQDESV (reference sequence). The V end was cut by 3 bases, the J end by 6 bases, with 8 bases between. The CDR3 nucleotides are TGTGCCAGCAGCTTTTACAGGGCCGGGGAGCTGTTTTTT. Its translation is CASSFYRAGELFF.

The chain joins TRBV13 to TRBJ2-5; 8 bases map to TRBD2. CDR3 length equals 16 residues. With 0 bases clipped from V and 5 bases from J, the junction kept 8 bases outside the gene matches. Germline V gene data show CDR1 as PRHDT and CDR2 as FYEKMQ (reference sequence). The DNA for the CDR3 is TGTGCCAGCAGCTTAGGCCTACCGGGACTAGGGGAGACCCAGTACTTC. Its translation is CASSLGLPGLGETQYF.

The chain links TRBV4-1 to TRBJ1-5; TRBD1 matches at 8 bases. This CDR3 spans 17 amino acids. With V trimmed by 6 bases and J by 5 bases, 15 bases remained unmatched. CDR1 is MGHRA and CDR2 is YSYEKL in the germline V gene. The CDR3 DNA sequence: TGCGCCAGCAGGGTGGATGACAGGGGATTACCCTATCAGCCCCAGCATTTT. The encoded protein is CASRVDDRGLPYQPQHF.